The 5 T cell receptor beta chains listed next were all sequenced from one sample in a study of shared clonotypes between healthy human individuals. The protocol was immunoSEQ multiplex PCR, while the TCRdb copy is restricted to in-frame clones and leaves out a portion. The sample lists about half a million clones; around 79% were seen once. The specimen sequenced was PBMCs. All receptors come from a woman between 40 and 50 years old in good health. Some clones in this sample may be carry-over from other donors' samples.

The V call is TRBV6-6, the J call TRBJ2-2; D is ambiguous. The CDR3 runs 11 residues. Germline loops: CDR1 MNHNY, CDR2 SVGAGI (reference sequence). Trimming shortened V by 6 bases and J by 5 bases, and 4 bases separated the two germline ends. This CDR3 reads CASRSTGELFF. The CDR3 DNA is TGTGCCAGCAGAAGTACCGGGGAGCTGTTTTTT.

This clone was detected only once. Other nucleotide sequences from this sample produce the same CDR3. The chain links TRBV7-3 to TRBJ2-1, with 11 bases lining up with TRBD2. This CDR3 has 16 amino acids. Germline V gene sequence: CDR1 SGHTA, CDR2 FQGTGA. J was trimmed by 3 bases and V by 1 base; bases with no gene match: 2. The CDR3 DNA reads TGTGCCAGCAGCTTAATTGGGACTAGCGGCTACAATGAGCAGTTCTTC. Translating it yields CASSLIGTSGYNEQFF.

The gene calls are TRBV29-1 and TRBJ2-7; no clear D gene. Germline CDR1 reads SQVTM; CDR2 reads ANQGSEA. The CDR3 runs to 12 residues. V lost 0 bases to trimming and J lost 3 bases, with 6 bases between them. The CDR3 here is CSVEDRGYEQYF. CDR3 sequence (DNA): TGCAGCGTTGAAGATCGAGGCTACGAGCAGTACTTC.

V gene TRBV29-1 combines with J gene TRBJ1-1; D is unresolved. Looked up from germline, CDR1 is SQVTM and CDR2 is ANQGSEA. The germline V and J ends were trimmed by 4 bases and 2 bases, with 2 bases remaining between them. This CDR3 has 10 amino acids. This chain's CDR3 is CSVVNTEAFF. The CDR3 DNA follows: TGCAGCGTTGTTAACACTGAAGCTTTCTTT.

The chain employs TRBV28 and TRBJ2-5; 11 positions match TRBD2. The DNA matches TRBJ2-7 better at its end, which makes the J call doubtful. CDR3 length: 15 amino acids. The germline V gene has CDR1 MDHEN and CDR2 SYDVKM. CDR3 protein: CASSKRGLAVYEQYF. For the CDR3, the DNA is TGTGCCAGCAGTAAACGGGGACTAGCGGTCTACGAGCAGTACTTC.